This TCR beta chain is from a study of siplizumab effects on memory and regulatory T cells. Study results and limitations: Memory cells seemed less diverse than naive T cells, which also seemed major contributors to the alloresponse.

In regard to this clone: The target antigen is unknown.

With 6 bases removed from V and 1 base from J, the gap between germline ends came to 9 bases. The CDR3 runs 14 residues. Looked up from germline, CDR1 is MNHEY and CDR2 is SVGAGI. This table comes from immunoSEQ multiplex PCR, and its TCRdb copy is limited to in-frame clones, with some not included. The table includes roughly 100,000 clones, about 93% detected once. The clonotype originates from a human donor in good health. The J gene is TRBJ2-2, the V gene TRBV6-5; D gene unclear. The material sequenced was CD4+ T cells sorted from blood. CDR3 coding DNA: TGTGCCAGCAGGGGTGGGCAGAACACCGGGGAGCTGTTTTTT. This gives the protein CASRGGQNTGELFF.